The entry below describes one TCR beta chain. The data are from a study of blood T cell repertoires in COVID-19. Study in general: The cDNA or gDNA used as material had been derived from T cells, B-cell-depleted T cells, or PBMCs.

Using immunoSEQ multiplex PCR, the repertoire was profiled, and TCRdb retains in-frame clones only, with some absent. Here the sample spans fewer than 350,000 clones, around 87% being singletons. Germline loops: CDR1 MNHEY, CDR2 SVGAGI. Trimming removed 1 base from V and 4 bases from J, with 7 bases in between. The CDR3 contains 14 residues. V gene TRBV6-5 combines with J gene TRBJ1-4, with a tentative D call TRBD1 (5 bases). Sequencing used peripheral blood. The TCR comes from a woman between 45 and 65 years old who had recovered from COVID-19. The CDR3 spells CASSYLGGNEKLFF. The CDR3 DNA follows: TGTGCCAGCAGTTACTTGGGGGGTAATGAAAAACTGTTTTTT.